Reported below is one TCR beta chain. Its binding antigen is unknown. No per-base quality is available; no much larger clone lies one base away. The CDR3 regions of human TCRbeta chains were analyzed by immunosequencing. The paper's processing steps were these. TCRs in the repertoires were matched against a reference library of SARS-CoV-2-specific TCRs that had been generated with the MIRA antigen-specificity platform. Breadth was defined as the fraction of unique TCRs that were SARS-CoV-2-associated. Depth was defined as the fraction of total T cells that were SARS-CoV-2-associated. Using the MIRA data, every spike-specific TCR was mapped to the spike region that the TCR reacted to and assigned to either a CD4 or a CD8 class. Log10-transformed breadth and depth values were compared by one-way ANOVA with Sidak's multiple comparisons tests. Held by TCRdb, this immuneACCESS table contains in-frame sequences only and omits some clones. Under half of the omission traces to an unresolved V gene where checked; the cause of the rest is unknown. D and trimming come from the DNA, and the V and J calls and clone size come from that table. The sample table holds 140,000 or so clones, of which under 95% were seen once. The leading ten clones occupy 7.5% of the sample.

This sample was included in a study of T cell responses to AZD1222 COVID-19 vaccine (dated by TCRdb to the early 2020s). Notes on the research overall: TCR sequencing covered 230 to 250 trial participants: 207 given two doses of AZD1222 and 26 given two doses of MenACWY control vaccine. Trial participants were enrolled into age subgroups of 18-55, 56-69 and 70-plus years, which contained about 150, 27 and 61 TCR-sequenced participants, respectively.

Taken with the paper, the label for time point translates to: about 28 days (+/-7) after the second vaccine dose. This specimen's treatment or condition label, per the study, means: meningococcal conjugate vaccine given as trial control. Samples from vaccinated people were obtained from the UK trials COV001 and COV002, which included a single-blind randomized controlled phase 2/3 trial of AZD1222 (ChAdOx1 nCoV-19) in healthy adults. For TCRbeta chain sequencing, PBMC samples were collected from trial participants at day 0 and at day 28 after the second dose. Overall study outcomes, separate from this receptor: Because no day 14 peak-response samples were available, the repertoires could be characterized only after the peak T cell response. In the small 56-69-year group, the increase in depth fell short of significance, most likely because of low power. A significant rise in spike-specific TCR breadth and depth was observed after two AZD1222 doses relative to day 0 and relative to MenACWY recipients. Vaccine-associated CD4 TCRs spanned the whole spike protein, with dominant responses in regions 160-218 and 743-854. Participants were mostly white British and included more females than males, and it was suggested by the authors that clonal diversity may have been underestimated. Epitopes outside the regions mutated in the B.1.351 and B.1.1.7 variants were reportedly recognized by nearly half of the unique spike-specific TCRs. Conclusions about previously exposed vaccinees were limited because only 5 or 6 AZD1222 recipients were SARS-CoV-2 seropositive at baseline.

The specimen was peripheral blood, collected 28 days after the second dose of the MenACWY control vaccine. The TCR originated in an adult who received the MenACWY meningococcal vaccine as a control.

The CDR3 protein sequence reads: CASSSGSNQPQHF. The DNA sequence is TGTGCCAGCAGTTCGGGTAGCAATCAGCCCCAGCATTTT. The sequence links TRBV6-6 to TRBJ1-5; a confident D gene designation cannot be given. From cysteine to phenylalanine, the CDR3 is 13 amino acids long. Only the CDR3 DNA is retained, 39 bases long and in frame from the first base. Deletion took 4 bases off V and 0 bases off J, with a span of 4 bases between the germline ends. The CDR1 and CDR2 encoded by the germline V gene (reference sequence) are MNHNY and SVGAGI.